This T cell receptor (beta chain) originates from a study of cytotoxic CD8 clonotypes in ibrutinib-treated CLL. Clones were read by immunoSEQ multiplex PCR, and TCRdb kept only the in-frame ones, dropping some. The sample shows roughly 250,000 clones, 70% of them seen only once. In this sample, this clone turned up a few times. The sequenced sample was PBMCs, obtained after 24 months of ibrutinib treatment. This clonotype was obtained from a human donor with chronic lymphocytic leukemia.

The CDR3 sequence: CSVALGNQPQHF. The CDR3 region has the DNA TGCAGCGTCGCACTGGGCAATCAGCCCCAGCATTTT. V gene TRBV29-1 combines with J gene TRBJ1-5, with D hard to call. The V gene's germline CDR1 is SQVTM and CDR2 ANQGSEA. The CDR3 covers 12 residues. Trimming stripped 6 bases from V and 2 bases from J, with 8 bases between. Supplemented by reference TRBV29-1 and TRBJ1-5, the full variable domain reads SAVISQKPSRDICQRGTSLTIQCQVDSQVTMMFWYRQQPGQSLTLIATANQGSEATYESGFVIDKFPISRPNLTFSTLTVSNMSPEDSSIYLCSVALGNQPQHFGDGTRLSIL.